These 23 T cell receptor beta chains share one sample of origin, sequenced in a study of CD8 T cells in ankylosing spondylitis. Whole-study findings and limits: Several highly homologous variants formed a TCR beta motif that appeared characteristic of ankylosing spondylitis blood.

Their specific antigens are unknown. From the 5' RACE reads, TCRdb called clonotypes with MiXCR, one entry per CDR3 protein. The table has around 480,000 distinct CDR3 sequences, more than 15% seen once. The sample comprised blood, either unsorted or a sorted T cell fraction (not recorded which). The receptors stem from a male donor with ankylosing spondylitis.

Only a few counts were recorded for this clonotype. The chain joins TRBV15 to TRBJ2-7; 8 bases fit TRBD2. Germline trimming cut 0 bases from V and 5 bases from J; bases unmatched to any gene: 0. The germline CDR1 and CDR2 sequences are LNHNV and YYDKDF (reference sequence). The CDR3 loop spans 13 amino acids. This CDR3 reads CATSRDGRDEQYF. The CDR3 DNA sequence: TGTGCCACCAGCAGAGACGGGAGGGACGAGCAGTACTTC.

The V call is TRBV6-1, the J call TRBJ2-1; the D gene is possibly TRBD1 (5 bases). Germline values: CDR1 MNHNS, CDR2 SASEGT. V was cut by 6 bases and J by 4 bases, with 22 bases left in between. The CDR3 runs to 17 residues. The DNA for the CDR3 is TGTGCCAGCAGCCCCTTAAAGACAGCACAGCTATACAATGAGCAGTTCTTC. Amino acids: CASSPLKTAQLYNEQFF.

This clonotype was detected ten times or more. The chain combines TRBV15 with TRBJ1-6; maybe TRBD1 (6 bases). Germline assignment: CDR1 LNHNV and CDR2 YYDKDF (reference sequence). The CDR3 consists of 16 residues. V was trimmed by 0 bases and J by 5 bases, leaving 11 bases between them. In DNA, the CDR3 is TGTGCCACCAGCAGAGATTCAGGGGAAAATAATTCACCCCTCCACTTT. Its translation: CATSRDSGENNSPLHF.

The chain combines TRBV18 with TRBJ2-7; the D is unclear. Germline V lookup: CDR1 KGHSH, CDR2 LQKENI. The CDR3 contains 14 residues. The ends were cut back, 0 bases at V and 3 bases at J, with 9 bases in the middle. The CDR3 region has the DNA TGTGCCAGCTCACCACCCTACAACAACTACGAGCAGTACTTC. This gives the protein CASSPPYNNYEQYF.

This clonotype has just a few counts. The chain uses TRBV3-1 and TRBJ2-2; the D gene is possibly TRBD2 (6 bases). V was trimmed by 4 bases and J by 4 bases, leaving 13 bases between them. Germline assignment: CDR1 LGHDT and CDR2 YNNKEL (reference sequence). CDR3 length: 15 residues. As DNA, the CDR3 is TGTGCCAGCAGCCTCTCTGGGGGGATCACCGGGGAGCTGTTTTTT. Translated: CASSLSGGITGELFF.

This clonotype was recorded many times. Relative to the germline gene, one junction end is altered; a read error may explain this. The chain is built from TRBV5-1 and TRBJ2-3; D remains unclear. Germline CDR1 is SGHRS and CDR2 is YFSETQ. CDR3 size: 12 residues. In nucleotides, the CDR3 is TGTGCCAGCAGTGCTAGCACAGATACGCAGTATTTT. Residues: CASSASTDTQYF.

This clonotype came up many times. This CDR3 is CASSQPGQRVYGYTF. CDR3 nucleotide sequence: TGCGCCAGCAGCCAGCCGGGACAGAGAGTCTATGGCTACACCTTC. This chain connects TRBV4-1 to TRBJ1-2, with 7 bases lining up with TRBD1. The CDR3 covers 15 residues. The V segment lost 3 bases and the J segment 4 bases; nucleotides outside the gene matches: 8. Looked up from germline, CDR1 is MGHRA and CDR2 is YSYEKL.

This clonotype has a handful of counts. J is TRBJ2-7 and V is TRBV18, with 7 bases identical to TRBD1. The CDR3 is made up of 15 amino acids. From germline, CDR1 is KGHSH and CDR2 LQKENI. Germline trimming cut 2 bases from V and 2 bases from J; bases unmatched to any gene: 6. The DNA of the CDR3 is TGTGCCAGCTCACCATGGGGACAGACTGCCTACGAGCAGTACTTC. It specifies CASSPWGQTAYEQYF.

This clonotype was observed a handful of times. The chain couples TRBV5-1 to TRBJ1-5; 7 bases agree with TRBD1. With 0 bases clipped from V and 3 bases from J, the junction kept 3 bases outside the gene matches. The CDR3 length is 15 residues. The V gene's germline CDR1 is SGHRS and CDR2 YFSETQ. The CDR3 bases are TGCGCCAGCAGCTTGGGGGACAGCCCCAATCAGCCCCAGCATTTT. Protein sequence: CASSLGDSPNQPQHF.

The chain is built from TRBV29-1 and TRBJ1-2; the D is unclear. Trimming stripped 4 bases from V and 4 bases from J, with 13 bases between. The CDR3 has 13 residues. Germline V gene data show CDR1 as SQVTM and CDR2 as ANQGSEA. CDR3 nucleotide sequence: TGCAGCGTTGTTCCGGGAGGCAGCTATGGCTACACCTTC. The encoded protein is CSVVPGGSYGYTF.

This clonotype was found many times. The rearrangement links TRBV11-2 to TRBJ2-1; the D is unclear. Germline V gene data show CDR1 as SGHAT and CDR2 as FQNNGV. The germline V and J ends were trimmed by 3 bases and 8 bases, with 11 bases remaining between them. CDR3 size: 13 residues. The CDR3 loop is CASSFSPPDEQFF. The CDR3 DNA follows: TGTGCCAGCAGCTTTTCCCCTCCCGATGAGCAGTTCTTC.

In its sample, this clonotype was seen many times. The rearrangement links TRBV2 to TRBJ2-4; D may be TRBD1 or TRBD2 (5 bases each). The CDR3 runs to 14 residues. From germline, CDR1 is SNHLY and CDR2 FYNNEI. Trimming cost V 5 bases and J 6 bases, with 14 bases left between them. CDR3 loop: CASSHGTDGNIQYF. The DNA for the CDR3 is TGTGCCAGCAGTCACGGGACGGACGGAAACATTCAGTACTTC.

V and J are TRBV4-2 and TRBJ2-3; 14 bases align to TRBD2. The V gene's germline CDR1 is LGHNA and CDR2 YNFKEQ. V lost 4 bases and J lost 3; bases outside the gene matches: 3. CDR3 length: 16 residues. The CDR3 reads CASSRRLAGGTDTQYF. In DNA form, the CDR3 reads TGTGCCAGCAGCCGTCGACTAGCGGGAGGGACAGATACGCAGTATTTT.

The CDR3 nucleotides are TGCGCCAGCAGCTTCGGACTAGCGGGTAACACAGATACGCAGTATTTT. It yields the protein CASSFGLAGNTDTQYF. V is TRBV5-1 and J is TRBJ2-3; 11 bases agree with TRBD2. J lost 2 bases, V lost 2 bases, and 4 bases had no gene match. Germline-derived CDR1 and CDR2 are SGHRS and YFSETQ. The CDR3 is made up of 16 amino acids.

The gene calls are TRBV24-1 and TRBJ1-1; D is unresolved. Deletions cut 7 bases from V and 1 base from J, with 3 bases between. CDR3 length: 11 amino acids. In germline, CDR1 is KGHDR, CDR2 SFDVKD. The CDR3 loop is CATRENTEAFF. CDR3 coding DNA: TGTGCCACCAGAGAGAACACTGAAGCTTTCTTT.

This clonotype occurred once. The rearrangement links TRBV7-2 to TRBJ1-2; 12 bases are a match to TRBD1. CDR3 length: 16 amino acids. Germline V CDR1 and CDR2: SGHTA, FQGNSA. J was trimmed by 8 bases and V by 4 bases; bases with no gene match: 11. The CDR3 bases are TGTGCCAGCAGCTCCCAGACGGGACAGGGGGCTCGGGGCTACACCTTC. Translated: CASSSQTGQGARGYTF.

This clonotype was detected ten times or more. The chain employs TRBV10-3 and TRBJ2-7; D not resolved. This CDR3 is built from 14 residues. Between the trimmed V and J ends, which lost 7 bases and 0 bases, there was a span of 13 bases. Germline values: CDR1 ENHRY, CDR2 SYGVKD. The CDR3 DNA follows: TGTGCCATCACCTCAGGCCTGGACTCCTACGAGCAGTACTTC. Its protein is CAITSGLDSYEQYF.

V is TRBV7-2 and J is TRBJ2-7, with 14 bases that match TRBD2. Germline assignment: CDR1 SGHTA and CDR2 FQGNSA. CDR3 length: 17 residues. V was clipped by 8 bases and J by 0 bases; unmatched bases: 9. The DNA of the CDR3 is TGTGCCAGCTCCCCCGGGACTAGCGGGAGTTTCTCCTACGAGCAGTACTTC. Translating gives CASSPGTSGSFSYEQYF.

This clonotype occurred a few times. The rearrangement joins TRBV10-3 to TRBJ2-3, with D possibly being TRBD1 or TRBD2 (6 bases each). The CDR3 contains 16 residues. V was pared by 4 bases and J by 2 bases, with 16 bases between. From germline, CDR1 is ENHRY and CDR2 SYGVKD. The CDR3, as DNA: TGTGCCATCAGTGCTGTCGGGGGCGATGCCACAGATACGCAGTATTTT. The encoded protein is CAISAVGGDATDTQYF.

V is TRBV12-3 or TRBV12-4 and J is TRBJ1-1; a possible D gene is TRBD1 (5 bases). CDR3 length: 13 amino acids. V was pared by 1 base and J by 6 bases, with 9 bases between. The CDR3 protein is CASSLVRGAEAFF. CDR3 coding DNA: TGTGCCAGCAGTTTAGTTCGGGGGGCTGAAGCTTTCTTT.

The CDR3 DNA reads TGTGCCAGCAGTGTAACAGGGCAAACTGAAGCTTTCTTT. Translation gives CASSVTGQTEAFF. The V and J genes are TRBV27 and TRBJ1-1; possible D gene TRBD1, 6 bases. V gave up 5 bases and J gave up 5 bases, with 12 bases separating them. The CDR3 is 13 amino acids. CDR1 MNHEY and CDR2 SMNVEV come from the germline V gene (reference sequence).

This clonotype was observed a few times. The chain recombines TRBV10-3 with TRBJ2-1, with 8 bases identical to TRBD1. The CDR3 is 15 amino acids. V lost 0 bases, J lost 7 bases, and 5 bases stayed unmatched. Germline V gene data show CDR1 as ENHRY and CDR2 as SYGVKD. The CDR3 is CAISESGQELNEQFF. CDR3 bases: TGTGCCATCAGTGAGTCGGGACAGGAGCTAAATGAGCAGTTCTTC.

The V gene is TRBV5-5, the J gene TRBJ2-3; no definite D call. Germline CDR1 and CDR2: SGHKS and YYEKEE (reference sequence). This CDR3 spans 17 amino acids. The V end lost 4 bases, the J end lost 0 bases, and 18 bases lay between the germline ends. CDR3 sequence (DNA): TGTGCCAGCAGCACCAACATCCGGAGAAGTAGCACAGATACGCAGTATTTT. This gives the protein CASSTNIRRSSTDTQYF.